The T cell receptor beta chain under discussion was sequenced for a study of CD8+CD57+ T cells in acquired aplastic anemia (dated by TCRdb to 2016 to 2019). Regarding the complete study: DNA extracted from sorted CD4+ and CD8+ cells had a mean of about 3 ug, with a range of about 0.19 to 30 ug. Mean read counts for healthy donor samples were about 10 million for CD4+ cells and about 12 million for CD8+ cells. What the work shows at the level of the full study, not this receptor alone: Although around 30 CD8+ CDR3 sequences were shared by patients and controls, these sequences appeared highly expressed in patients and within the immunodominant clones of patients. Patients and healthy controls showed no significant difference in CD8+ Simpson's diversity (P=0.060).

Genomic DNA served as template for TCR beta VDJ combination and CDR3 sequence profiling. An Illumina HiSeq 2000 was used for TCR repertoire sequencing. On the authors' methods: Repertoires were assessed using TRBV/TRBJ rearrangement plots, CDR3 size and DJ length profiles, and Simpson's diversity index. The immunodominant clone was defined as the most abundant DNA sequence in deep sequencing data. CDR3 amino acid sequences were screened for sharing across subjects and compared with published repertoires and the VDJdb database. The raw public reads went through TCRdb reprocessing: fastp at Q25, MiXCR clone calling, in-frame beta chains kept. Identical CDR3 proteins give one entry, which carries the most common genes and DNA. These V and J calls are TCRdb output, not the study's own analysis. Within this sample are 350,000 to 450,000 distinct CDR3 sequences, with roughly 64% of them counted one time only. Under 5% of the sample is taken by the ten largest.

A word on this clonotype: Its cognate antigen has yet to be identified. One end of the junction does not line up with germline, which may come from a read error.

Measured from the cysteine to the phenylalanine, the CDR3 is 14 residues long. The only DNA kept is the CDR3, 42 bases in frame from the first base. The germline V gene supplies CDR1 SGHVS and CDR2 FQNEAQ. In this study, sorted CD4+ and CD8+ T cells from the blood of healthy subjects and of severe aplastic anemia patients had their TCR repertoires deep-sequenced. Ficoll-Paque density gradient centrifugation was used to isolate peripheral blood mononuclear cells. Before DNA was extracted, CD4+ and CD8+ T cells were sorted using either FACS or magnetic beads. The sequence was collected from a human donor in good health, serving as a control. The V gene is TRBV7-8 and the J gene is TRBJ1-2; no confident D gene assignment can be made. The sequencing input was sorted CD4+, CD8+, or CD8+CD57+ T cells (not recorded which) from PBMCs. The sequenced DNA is TGTGCCAGCAGAATGAGGAGACTTCGCTATGGCCAGAACTTC. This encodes CASRMRRLRYGQNF.